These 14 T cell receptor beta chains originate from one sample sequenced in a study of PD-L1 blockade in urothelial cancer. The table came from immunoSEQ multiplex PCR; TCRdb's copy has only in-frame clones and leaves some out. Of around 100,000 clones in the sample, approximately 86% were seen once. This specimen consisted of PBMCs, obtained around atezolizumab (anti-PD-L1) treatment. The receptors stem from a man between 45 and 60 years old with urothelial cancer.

This chain's CDR3 is CAIKLENNEQFF. In DNA form, the CDR3 reads TGTGCCATCAAACTAGAAAACAATGAGCAGTTCTTC. The rearrangement uses TRBV10-3 and TRBJ2-1; weak D call: TRBD2 (5 bases). Germline CDR1 reads ENHRY; CDR2 reads SYGVKD. The CDR3 totals 12 residues. The ends were cut back, 7 bases at V and 5 bases at J, with 9 bases in the middle.

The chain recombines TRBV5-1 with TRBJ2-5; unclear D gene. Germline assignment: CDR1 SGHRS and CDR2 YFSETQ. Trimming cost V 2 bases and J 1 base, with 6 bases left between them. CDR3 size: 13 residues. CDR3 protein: CASSFGGQETQYF. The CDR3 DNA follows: TGCGCCAGCAGCTTCGGTGGCCAAGAGACCCAGTACTTC. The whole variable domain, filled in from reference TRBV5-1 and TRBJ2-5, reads KAGVTQTPRYLIKTRGQQVTLSCSPISGHRSVSWYQQTPGQGLQFLFEYFSETQRNKGNFPGRFSGRQFSNSRSEMNVSTLELGDSALYLCASSFGGQETQYFGPGTRLLVL.

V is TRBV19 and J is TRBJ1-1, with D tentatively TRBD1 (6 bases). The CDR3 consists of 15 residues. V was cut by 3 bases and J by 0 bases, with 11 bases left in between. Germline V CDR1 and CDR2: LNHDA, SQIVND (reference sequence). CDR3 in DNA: TGTGCCAGTAGTATGTCAGGGGTCGTGAACACTGAAGCTTTCTTT. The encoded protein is CASSMSGVVNTEAFF.

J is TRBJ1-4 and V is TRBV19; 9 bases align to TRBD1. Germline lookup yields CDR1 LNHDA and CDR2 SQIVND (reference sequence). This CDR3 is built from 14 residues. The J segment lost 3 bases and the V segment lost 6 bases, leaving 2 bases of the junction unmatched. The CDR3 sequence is CASSRTGANEKLFF. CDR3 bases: TGTGCCAGTAGCCGGACAGGGGCTAATGAAAAACTGTTTTTT.

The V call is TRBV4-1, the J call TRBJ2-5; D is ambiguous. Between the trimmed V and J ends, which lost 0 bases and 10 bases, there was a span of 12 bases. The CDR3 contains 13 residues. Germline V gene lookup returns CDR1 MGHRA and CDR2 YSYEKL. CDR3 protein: CASSQDIGRGQYF. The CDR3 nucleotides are TGCGCCAGCAGCCAAGACATTGGCCGAGGCCAGTACTTC.

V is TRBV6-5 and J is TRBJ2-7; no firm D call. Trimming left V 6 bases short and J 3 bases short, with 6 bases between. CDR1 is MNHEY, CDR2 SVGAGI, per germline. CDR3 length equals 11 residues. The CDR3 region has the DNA TGTGCCAGCAGCCGCAGCTACGAGCAGTACTTC. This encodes CASSRSYEQYF.

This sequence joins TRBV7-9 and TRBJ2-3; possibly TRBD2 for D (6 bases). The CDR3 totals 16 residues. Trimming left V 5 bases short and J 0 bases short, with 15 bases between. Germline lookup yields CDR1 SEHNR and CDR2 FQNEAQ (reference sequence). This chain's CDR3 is CASSLSLGLSTDTQYF. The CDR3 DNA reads TGTGCCAGCAGCCTTTCCCTGGGACTTAGCACAGATACGCAGTATTTT.

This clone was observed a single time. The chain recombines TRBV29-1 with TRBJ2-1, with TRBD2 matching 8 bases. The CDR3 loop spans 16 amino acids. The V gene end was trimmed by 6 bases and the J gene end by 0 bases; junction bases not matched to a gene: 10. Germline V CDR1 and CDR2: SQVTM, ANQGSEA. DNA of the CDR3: TGCAGCGTGCAGGGGCCGGGGGGGAGCTCCTACAATGAGCAGTTCTTC. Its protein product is CSVQGPGGSSYNEQFF.

The CDR3 loop is CASSLRTGESGYTF. DNA of the CDR3: TGTGCCAGCAGCTTAAGGACAGGGGAAAGTGGCTACACCTTC. The chain is built from TRBV11-2 and TRBJ1-2; TRBD1 agrees at 9 bases. The CDR3 covers 14 residues. Germline trimming cut 2 bases from V and 7 bases from J; bases unmatched to any gene: 5. CDR1 and CDR2 from the germline V gene are SGHAT and FQNNGV.

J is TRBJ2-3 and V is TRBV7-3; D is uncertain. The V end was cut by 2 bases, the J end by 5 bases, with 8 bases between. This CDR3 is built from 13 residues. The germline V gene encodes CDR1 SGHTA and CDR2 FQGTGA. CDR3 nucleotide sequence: TGTGCCAGCAGCTTACGCCCTAGAGATACGCAGTATTTT. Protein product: CASSLRPRDTQYF.

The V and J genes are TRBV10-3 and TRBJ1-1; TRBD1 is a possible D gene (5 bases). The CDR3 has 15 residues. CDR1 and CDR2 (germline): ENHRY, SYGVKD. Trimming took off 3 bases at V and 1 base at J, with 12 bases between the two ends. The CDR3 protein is CAISDRLGRNTEAFF. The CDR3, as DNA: TGTGCCATCAGTGATCGTCTGGGGCGGAACACTGAAGCTTTCTTT.

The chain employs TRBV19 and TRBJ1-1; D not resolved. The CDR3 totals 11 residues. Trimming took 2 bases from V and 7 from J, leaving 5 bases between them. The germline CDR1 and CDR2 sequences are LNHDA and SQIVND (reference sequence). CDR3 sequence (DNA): TGTGCCAGTAGTATACAGTTTGAAGCTTTCTTT. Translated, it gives CASSIQFEAFF.

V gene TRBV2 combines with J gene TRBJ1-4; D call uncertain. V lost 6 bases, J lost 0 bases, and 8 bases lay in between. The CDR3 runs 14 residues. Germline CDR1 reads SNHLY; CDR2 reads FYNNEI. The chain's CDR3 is CASRGLATNEKLFF. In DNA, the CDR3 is TGTGCCAGCAGAGGACTCGCAACTAATGAAAAACTGTTTTTT.

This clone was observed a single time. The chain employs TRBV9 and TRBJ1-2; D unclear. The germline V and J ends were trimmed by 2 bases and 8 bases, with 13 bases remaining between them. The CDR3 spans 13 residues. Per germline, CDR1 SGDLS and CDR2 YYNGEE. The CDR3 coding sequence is TGTGCCAGCAGCGTCCCCGGGAAGAGAGGCTACACCTTC. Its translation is CASSVPGKRGYTF.